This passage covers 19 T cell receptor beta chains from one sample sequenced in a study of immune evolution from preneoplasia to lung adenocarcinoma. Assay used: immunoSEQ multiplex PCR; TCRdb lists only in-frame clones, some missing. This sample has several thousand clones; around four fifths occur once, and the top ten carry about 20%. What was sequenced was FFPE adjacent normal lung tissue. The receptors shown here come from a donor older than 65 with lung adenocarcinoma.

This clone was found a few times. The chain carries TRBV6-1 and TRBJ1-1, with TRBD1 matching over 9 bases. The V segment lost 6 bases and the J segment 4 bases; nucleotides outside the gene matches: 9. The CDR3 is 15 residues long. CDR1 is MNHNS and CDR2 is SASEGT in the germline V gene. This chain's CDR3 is CASRLDTGGGTEAFF. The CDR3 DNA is TGTGCCAGCAGGCTTGATACAGGGGGCGGCACTGAAGCTTTCTTT.

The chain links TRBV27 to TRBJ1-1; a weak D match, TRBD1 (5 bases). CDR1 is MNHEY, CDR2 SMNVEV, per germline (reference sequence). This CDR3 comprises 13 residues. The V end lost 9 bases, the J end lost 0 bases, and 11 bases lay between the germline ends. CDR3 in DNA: TGTGCCAGTAAAGGGGAGATGAACACTGAAGCTTTCTTT. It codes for CASKGEMNTEAFF.

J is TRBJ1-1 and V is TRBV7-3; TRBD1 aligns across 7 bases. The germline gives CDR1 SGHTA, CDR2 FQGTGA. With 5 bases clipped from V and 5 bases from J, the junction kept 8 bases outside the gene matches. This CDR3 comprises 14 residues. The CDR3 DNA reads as TGTGCCAGCAGCGAACTAGCAGGGGGAACTGAAGCTTTCTTT. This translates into CASSELAGGTEAFF.

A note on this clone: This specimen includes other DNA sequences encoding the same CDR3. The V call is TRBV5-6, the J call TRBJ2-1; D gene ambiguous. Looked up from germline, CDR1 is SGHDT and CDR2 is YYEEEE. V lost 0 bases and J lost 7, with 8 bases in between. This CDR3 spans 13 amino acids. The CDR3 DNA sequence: TGTGCCAGCAGCTTGGGCCTAGGGAATGAGCAGTTCTTC. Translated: CASSLGLGNEQFF.

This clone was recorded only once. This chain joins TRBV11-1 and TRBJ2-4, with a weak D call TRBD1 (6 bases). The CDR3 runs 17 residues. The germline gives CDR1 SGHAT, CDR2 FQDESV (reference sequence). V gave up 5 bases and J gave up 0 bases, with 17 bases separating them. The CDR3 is CASSLGRTALAKNIQYF. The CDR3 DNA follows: TGTGCCAGCAGCCTAGGCCGGACAGCACTAGCCAAAAACATTCAGTACTTC. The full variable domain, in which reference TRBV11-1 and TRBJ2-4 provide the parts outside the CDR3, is EAEVAQSPRYKITEKSQAVAFWCDPISGHATLYWYRQILGQGPELLVQFQDESVVDDSQLPKDRFSAERLKGVDSTLKIQPAELGDSAMYLCASSLGRTALAKNIQYFGAGTRLSVL.

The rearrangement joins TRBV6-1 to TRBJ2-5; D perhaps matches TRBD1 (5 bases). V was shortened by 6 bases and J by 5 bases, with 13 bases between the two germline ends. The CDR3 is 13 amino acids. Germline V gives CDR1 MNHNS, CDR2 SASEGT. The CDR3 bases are TGTGCCAGCAGGGCATCAGGGCCCGAGACCCAGTACTTC. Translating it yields CASRASGPETQYF.

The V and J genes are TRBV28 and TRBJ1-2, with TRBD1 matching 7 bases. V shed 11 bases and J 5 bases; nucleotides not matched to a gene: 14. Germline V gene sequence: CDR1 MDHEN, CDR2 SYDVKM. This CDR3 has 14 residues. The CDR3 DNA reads TGTGCCGGACAGAAAGCAGGGGGAAATTATGGCTACACCTTC. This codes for CAGQKAGGNYGYTF.

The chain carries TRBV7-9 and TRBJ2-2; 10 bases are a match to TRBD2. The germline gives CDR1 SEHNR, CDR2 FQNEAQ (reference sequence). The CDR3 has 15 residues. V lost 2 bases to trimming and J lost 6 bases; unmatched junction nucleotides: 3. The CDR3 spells CASSLLAGVPGELFF. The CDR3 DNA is TGTGCCAGCAGCTTACTAGCGGGAGTTCCCGGGGAGCTGTTTTTT.

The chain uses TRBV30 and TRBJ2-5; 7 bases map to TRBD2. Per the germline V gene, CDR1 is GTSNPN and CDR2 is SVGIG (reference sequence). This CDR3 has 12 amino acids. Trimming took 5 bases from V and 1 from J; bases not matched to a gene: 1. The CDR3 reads CAWERGQETQYF. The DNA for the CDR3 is TGTGCCTGGGAGCGGGGCCAAGAGACCCAGTACTTC.

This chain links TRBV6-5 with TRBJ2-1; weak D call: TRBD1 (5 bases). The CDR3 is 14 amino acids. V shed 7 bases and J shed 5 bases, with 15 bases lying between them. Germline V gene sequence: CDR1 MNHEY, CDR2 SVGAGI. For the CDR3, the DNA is TGTGCCAGCATGCGGCAGGGTAGACACAATGAGCAGTTCTTC. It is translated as CASMRQGRHNEQFF.

The CDR3 reads CASSQRVTYEQYF. The CDR3 nucleotides read TGTGCCAGCAGCCAACGGGTCACCTACGAGCAGTACTTC. This chain connects TRBV14 to TRBJ2-7; D unclear. CDR3 size: 13 residues. V gave up 2 bases and J gave up 2 bases, with 7 bases separating them. From germline, CDR1 is SGHDN and CDR2 FVKESK.

CDR3 in amino acids: CAISSHGSRSYEQYF. CDR3 in DNA: TGTGCCATCAGTTCTCACGGTAGCAGGTCCTACGAGCAGTACTTC. V gene TRBV10-3 combines with J gene TRBJ2-7; no definite D call. The CDR3 spans 15 residues. Deletions cut 5 bases from V and 1 base from J, with 15 bases between. Germline loops: CDR1 ENHRY, CDR2 SYGVKD.

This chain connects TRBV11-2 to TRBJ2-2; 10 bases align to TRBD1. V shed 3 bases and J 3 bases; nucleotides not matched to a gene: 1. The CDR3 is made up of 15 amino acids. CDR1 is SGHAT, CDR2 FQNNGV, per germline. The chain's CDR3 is CASSLTGGDTGELFF. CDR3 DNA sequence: TGTGCCAGCAGCTTGACAGGGGGCGACACCGGGGAGCTGTTTTTT.

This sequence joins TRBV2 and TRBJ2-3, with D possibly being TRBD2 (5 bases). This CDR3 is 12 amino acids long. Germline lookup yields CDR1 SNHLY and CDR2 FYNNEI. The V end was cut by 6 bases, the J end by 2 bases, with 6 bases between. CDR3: CASRDFTDTQYF. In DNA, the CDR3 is TGTGCCAGCAGGGACTTCACAGATACGCAGTATTTT.

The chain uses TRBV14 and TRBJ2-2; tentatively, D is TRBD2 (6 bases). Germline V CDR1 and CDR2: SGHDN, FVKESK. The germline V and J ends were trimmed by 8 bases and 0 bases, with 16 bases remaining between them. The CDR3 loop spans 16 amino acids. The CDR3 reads CASAGWGGTNTGELFF. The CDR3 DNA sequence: TGTGCCAGCGCCGGCTGGGGCGGGACGAACACCGGGGAGCTGTTTTTT.

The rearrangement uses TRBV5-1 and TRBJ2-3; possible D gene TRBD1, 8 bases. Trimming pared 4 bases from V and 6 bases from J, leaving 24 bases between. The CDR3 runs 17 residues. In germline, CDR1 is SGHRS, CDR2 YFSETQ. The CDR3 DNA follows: TGCGCCAGCAGCCTACTCCAAACAGGGGGGGGGATGGATACGCAGTATTTT. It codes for CASSLLQTGGGMDTQYF.

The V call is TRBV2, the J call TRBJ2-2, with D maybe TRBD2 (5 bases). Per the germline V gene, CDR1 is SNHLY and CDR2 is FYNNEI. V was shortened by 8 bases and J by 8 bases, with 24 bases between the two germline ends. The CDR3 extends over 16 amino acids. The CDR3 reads CASRKRGGVTPGELFF. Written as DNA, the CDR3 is TGTGCCAGCCGTAAACGGGGTGGGGTCACCCCTGGGGAGCTGTTTTTT.

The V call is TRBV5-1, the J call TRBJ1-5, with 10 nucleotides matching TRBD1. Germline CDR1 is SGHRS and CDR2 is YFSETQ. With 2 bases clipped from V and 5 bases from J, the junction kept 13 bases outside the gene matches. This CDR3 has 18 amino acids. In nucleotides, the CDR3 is TGCGCCAGCAGCTTAATTCCTTTGGGGACAGGGGAAGATCAGCCCCAGCATTTT. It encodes CASSLIPLGTGEDQPQHF.

The CDR3 region is CASSATVPGLAGAETQYF. In DNA, the CDR3 is TGTGCCAGCAGCGCAACAGTACCGGGACTAGCGGGAGCTGAGACCCAGTACTTC. V and J are TRBV11-2 and TRBJ2-5; TRBD2 agrees at 14 bases. Germline CDR1 and CDR2: SGHAT and FQNNGV. CDR3 length equals 18 residues. V dropped 5 bases and J dropped 5; count of bases not matched to a gene: 13.